This T cell receptor beta chain was observed in a study of PD-L1 blockade in urothelial cancer. Clones were read by immunoSEQ multiplex PCR, and TCRdb kept only the in-frame ones, dropping some. Of under 40,000 clones in the sample, roughly 88% were seen once. The CDR3 is 14 residues long. From germline, CDR1 is SGHTA and CDR2 FQGNSA. The germline V and J ends were trimmed by 1 base and 4 bases, with 9 bases remaining between them. The sample here was PBMCs, taken around atezolizumab (anti-PD-L1) treatment. This TCR derives from a man between 60 and 75 years old with urothelial cancer. The chain is built from TRBV7-2 and TRBJ2-3; weak D call: TRBD2 (6 bases). The CDR3 protein is CASSLDGGADTQYF. CDR3 nucleotides: TGTGCCAGCAGCTTAGACGGGGGTGCAGATACGCAGTATTTT.